This T cell receptor (beta chain) was sequenced during a study of blood T cell repertoires in COVID-19. Study details: T cells, B-cell-depleted T cells, or PBMCs supplied cDNA or gDNA.

Enrollees, about 18 to 90 years old, lived in around 23 US areas. Cohorts were assigned according to the clinical history that participants reported. As originally analysed: Using reference gene primer amplification, nucleated cell counts were estimated. The table came from immunoSEQ multiplex PCR; TCRdb's copy has only in-frame clones and leaves some out. That table furnishes V, J and clone size, whereas the DNA furnished D and trimming. The sample contains 360,000 or so clones, 75% to 90% of which appear only once. This sequence originates from a woman aged 50 to 60 who had recovered from COVID-19. Sequencing input: PBMCs or T cells enriched from blood (not recorded which).

The CDR3, as DNA: TGTGCCAGCAGCTTGTATGCTGGGGGGACTGAAGCTTTCTTT. Its protein is CASSLYAGGTEAFF. The rearrangement joins TRBV5-6 to TRBJ1-1; D perhaps matches TRBD1 (5 bases). Germline V lookup: CDR1 SGHDT, CDR2 YYEEEE. This CDR3 contains 14 residues. V was clipped by 1 base and J by 5 bases, with 12 bases between them.